This TCR beta chain derives from a study of Graves' ophthalmopathy and Graves' hyperthyroidism (dated by TCRdb to 2017 to 2018). Some background on the complete study: Peripheral blood was collected at initial diagnosis, before any treatment. The study used TCR beta repertoire signatures to distinguish Graves' ophthalmopathy from Graves' hyperthyroidism and to predict progression to ophthalmopathy. In total, around 140 blood samples were TCR-sequenced: 40 to 45 ophthalmopathy, some 72 hyperthyroidism and roughly 17 hyperthyroidism-to-ophthalmopathy patients. An independent validation cohort was composed of around 19 hyperthyroidism patients and around 16 patients who later progressed from hyperthyroidism to ophthalmopathy. After sampling, hyperthyroidism patients received methimazole starting at 30 mg daily, and ophthalmopathy patients received high-dose intravenous methylprednisolone. To explore V-J signatures that separate ophthalmopathy from hyperthyroidism, a discovery set of about 100 patients was enrolled, consisting of roughly 45 with ophthalmopathy and roughly 59 with stable hyperthyroidism. In roughly 6 hyperthyroidism patients, T-cell repertoires of thyroid tissue and blood were compared.

What the work shows at the level of the full study, not this receptor alone: Ophthalmopathy was separated from stable hyperthyroidism by the 13-signature model with around 89% sensitivity and around 81% specificity in cross-validation and with 80%/75% in the test set. Most expanded thyroid clonotypes with a frequency above 0.001 also appeared in blood, which suggests that blood repertoires may reflect the immune response in the thyroid. No statistical method was used to predetermine the sample size, and group allocation was not hidden from the investigators. In validation, the model predicted ophthalmopathy progression with about 71% sensitivity and 72.22% specificity; some twelve predicted patients were CT-confirmed with GO in a median of around 6.5 months.

In regard to this clonotype: Its target antigen remains unknown. No per-base quality is available; no much larger clone lies one base away.

For repertoire sequencing, the TCR beta CDR3 regions were amplified from RNA transcripts. The first round was an RT-PCR using HTBI primers with the Qiagen OneStep RT-PCR kit, and this first round was followed by a second-round multiplex PCR, then size selection and purification. Sequencing of the libraries was carried out on an Illumina HiSeq2000 in paired-end mode with 100 bp reads. Under the source paper's analysis protocol: SOAPnuke was used for read processing, and reads with adapters, uncalled bases, a mean Phred below 15, or no exact constant-primer or identifier match were discarded. COPE v1.2.5 was used to merge the high-quality paired reads. Clonotypes were defined as unique nucleotide sequences and were aligned to IMGT TRB V, D and J references using MiTCR v1.1. The analysis was limited to V-J combinations with a frequency above 0.0001, which together covered 99.2% of repertoires. A TCR clonal expansion and chaos score per V-J combination was defined as the ratio of F50 clonal expansion to chaos observed in the TCRdist matrix. Welch's t-statistics and random forest were used to narrow the features down to 13 V-J combinations, which were then fed into a naive Bayes classifier. The similarity between thyroid and blood repertoires was quantified using the Morisita-Horn index. In-frame beta chains were kept once TCRdb had trimmed the public reads at Q25 with fastp and called clones with MiXCR. Every distinct CDR3 protein forms one entry, paired with its most common genes and DNA. TCRdb, not the authors, supplied the V and J calls. This sample is represented by 300,000 or so distinct CDR3 sequences; roughly a sixth of them were singletons. The ten largest account for roughly 12% of the sample.

Per the germline V gene (reference sequence), DFQATT is the CDR1 and SNEGSKA is the CDR2. The CDR3 sequence holds 11 residues, the cysteine and phenylalanine included. The retained sequence is limited to the CDR3, 33 bases, with the frame set at the first base. Patients with ophthalmopathy had moderately to severely active disease, with a Clinical Activity Score of 3 or more, a NOSPECS grade of 4 or more, and a disease duration of less than 3 months. Patients were excluded if they had other autoimmune diseases, uncontrolled infections, pregnancy or lactation. Diagnosis was based on clinical symptoms, serum thyroxine, TRAb, thyroid ultrasound and orbital computed tomography. Ficoll-Paque density gradient centrifugation was used to isolate PBMCs from 8.5 to 10 ml of fresh peripheral blood. Trizol reagent was used to extract the total RNA, and its quality was then checked on an Agilent 2100 Bioanalyzer.

The receptor was derived from an adult man with Graves' ophthalmopathy. The sample taken for sequencing was peripheral blood. The chain employs TRBV20-1 and TRBJ2-7; the D gene cannot be named for sure. TRBJ2-5 matches the DNA end more closely, so the J call is doubtful. The bases are TGCAGTGCTATCCGGGCGGAGACCCAGTACTTC. Its translation is CSAIRAETQYF.